Listed below are T cell receptor beta chains from one sample, sequenced in a study of blood T cells in healthy people across ages. MiXCR was run by TCRdb on the 5' RACE reads, yielding one entry per CDR3 protein. The sample lists about 1,800,000 distinct CDR3 sequences; roughly 27% were seen once. Sequencing was carried out using blood. The receptors here all came from a woman between 25 and 40 years old in good health. Each CDR3 is given with its conserved first and last residue. D genes are given only for firm matches. Where a row states a size, it is once, few, many or the class of an expanded clone; other rows omit it.

len,abundance,v_gene,j_gene,d_gene,CDR3nt,CDR3aa
17,NA,TRBV7-7,TRBJ1-5,TRBD1,TGTGCCAGCAGCTTAGCTCTCTACAGGGGTAAAAATCAGCCCCAGCATTTT,CASSLALYRGKNQPQHF
17,NA,TRBV24-1,TRBJ2-6,TRBD1,TGTGCCACCGGGGGGACAGGGTTCCGCTCTGGGGCCAACGTCCTGACTTTC,CATGGTGFRSGANVLTF
16,NA,TRBV18,TRBJ2-7,TRBD2,TGTGCCAGCTCCCCCGCGGAACTAGCGGGGCCCTGCGAGCAGTACTTC,CASSPAELAGPCEQYF
15,NA,TRBV29-1,TRBJ2-3,TRBD1,TGCAGCGCTTTACCGACAGGGGGCAGGTCAGATACGCAGTATTTT,CSALPTGGRSDTQYF
12,few,TRBV28,TRBJ1-2,NA,TGTGCCAGCCGAGGAGGGGACGCTGGCTACACCTTC,CASRGGDAGYTF
12,NA,TRBV7-2,TRBJ2-5,NA,TGTGCCAGCAGCTTAGACAAGGAGACCCAGTACTTC,CASSLDKETQYF
13,NA,TRBV10-3,TRBJ2-1,NA,TGTGCCATCAGGGGACCGCCGAACAGTGAGCAGTTCTTC,CAIRGPPNSEQFF
16,NA,TRBV28,TRBJ2-2,NA,TGTGCCAGCAGCGGTCCTCGCAACAACGGCACCGGGGACCTGTTTTTT,CASSGPRNNGTGDLFF
12,NA,TRBV13,TRBJ2-5,NA,TGTGCCACAAACACAGGGTTGCAGACCCAGTACTTC,CATNTGLQTQYF
15,NA,TRBV6-5,TRBJ1-6,NA,TGTGCCAGCAGTTACTCGAGAGAGGGAGGGTCACCCCTCCACTTT,CASSYSREGGSPLHF
16,NA,TRBV6-1,TRBJ1-5,TRBD1,TGTGCCAGCAGTCTTCTGGACAGGGGTAGCAATCAGCCCCAGCATTTT,CASSLLDRGSNQPQHF
16,few,TRBV20-1,TRBJ2-5,TRBD1,TGCAGTGCTAGACCCCCGACAGGGCAGGTGGTGGAGACCCAGTACTTC,CSARPPTGQVVETQYF
11,NA,TRBV7-9,TRBJ2-1,NA,TGTGCCAGCACTAGCTCCTACGAGCAGTTCTTC,CASTSSYEQFF
12,NA,TRBV7-2,TRBJ1-2,NA,TGTGCCAGCAGCACCAGGGAGGGTGGCTACACCTTC,CASSTREGGYTF
11,NA,TRBV6-2/TRBV6-3,TRBJ2-1,NA,TGTGCCAGCAGTACCCTCAATGAGCAGTTCTTC,CASSTLNEQFF
13,once,TRBV7-2,TRBJ1-2,NA,TGTGCCAGCAACTTTGGCAGGGTCTATGGCTACACCTTC,CASNFGRVYGYTF
17,few,TRBV5-1,TRBJ2-5,TRBD2,TGCGCCAGCAGCTACGGGACTAGCGGGAGGATCCAAGAGACCCAGTACTTC,CASSYGTSGRIQETQYF
12,few,TRBV12-3/TRBV12-4,TRBJ1-2,NA,TGTGCCAGCAGTTTGGGGGCAGAGGGCTACACCTTC,CASSLGAEGYTF
12,few,TRBV6-2/TRBV6-3,TRBJ2-3,NA,TGTGCCAGCACTCACACCACAGATACGCAGTATTTT,CASTHTTDTQYF
13,few,TRBV20-1,TRBJ1-2,NA,TGCAGTGCTACCGGGTCCTCTGCTAGGGGCTACACCTTC,CSATGSSARGYTF
15,NA,TRBV7-2,TRBJ2-4,TRBD2,TGTGCCAGCAGCTTAAGACAGATGCGGGAGATCATTCAGTACTTC,CASSLRQMREIIQYF
16,few,TRBV7-2,TRBJ2-5,TRBD2,TGTGCCAGCAGCTTAGCCAGCGGGACTCCTCAAGAGACCCAGTACTTC,CASSLASGTPQETQYF
15,few,TRBV5-5,TRBJ1-6,NA,TGTGCCAGCAGCTTGGCCGGGACCGCTAATTCACCCCTCCACTTT,CASSLAGTANSPLHF
15,few,TRBV28,TRBJ2-7,NA,TGTGCCAGCAGTTCCCCGTGGGGGGTTTCCTACGAGCAGTACTTC,CASSSPWGVSYEQYF
13,many,TRBV5-1,TRBJ2-5,TRBD1,TGCGCCAGCACTCGAGGGGGCGCTGGGACCCAGTACTTC,CASTRGGAGTQYF
12,NA,TRBV28,TRBJ1-6,NA,TGTGCCAGCAGTTTAGGTCCAAGGACCCTCCACTTT,CASSLGPRTLHF
18,once,TRBV6-1,TRBJ2-7,TRBD1,TGTGCCAGCAGTGAAGCGTTCATCGGGACAGGTAGCTCCTACGAGCAGTACTTC,CASSEAFIGTGSSYEQYF
19,many,TRBV12-3/TRBV12-4,TRBJ2-4,TRBD2,TGTGCCAGCAGTTCCGGGACTAGCGGGGGGTATATAGCCAAAAACATTCAGTACTTC,CASSSGTSGGYIAKNIQYF
14,NA,TRBV7-2,TRBJ2-2,NA,TGTGGCAGCAGCTTAGGCTGGGGGCCCGGGGAGCTGTTTTTT,CGSSLGWGPGELFF
13,many,TRBV20-1,TRBJ2-4,TRBD2,TGCAGTGCTAGACGGACTAGCGAAGGCATTCAGTACTTC,CSARRTSEGIQYF
13,NA,TRBV20-1,TRBJ1-6,TRBD1,TGCAGTGCTAGAGGGACAGGTAGCTCACCCCTCCACTTT,CSARGTGSSPLHF
12,NA,TRBV7-2,TRBJ2-4,NA,TGTGCCAGCAGCTCTCAGGGGGGAAAGCAGTACTTC,CASSSQGGKQYF
14,NA,TRBV6-5,TRBJ2-7,TRBD2,TGTGCCAGTACCGGGACTAGGGGTAACAATGAGCAGTACTTC,CASTGTRGNNEQYF
13,NA,TRBV5-1,TRBJ1-2,NA,TGCGCCAGCAGCTCAGAGCAGGGCAACGGCTACACCTTC,CASSSEQGNGYTF
14,NA,TRBV12-3/TRBV12-4,TRBJ2-5,NA,TGTGCCAGCAGGCGAACGGTGTACCAAGAGACCCAGTACTTC,CASRRTVYQETQYF
15,NA,TRBV5-5,TRBJ2-1,NA,TGTGCCAGCAGCTTGGACATCGGCGGCTACAATGAGCAGTTCTTC,CASSLDIGGYNEQFF
14,many,TRBV5-1,TRBJ1-1,NA,TGCGCCAGCAGCCCCGGCGGGTTGGGGACTGAAGCTTTCTTT,CASSPGGLGTEAFF
14,NA,TRBV6-5,TRBJ1-5,NA,TGTGCCAGCAGCAATTCAGATAGCAATCAGCCCCAGCATTTT,CASSNSDSNQPQHF
12,few,TRBV30,TRBJ2-5,TRBD2,TGTGCCCGGGGGCTAGCGGGAGCCACGCAGTACTTC,CARGLAGATQYF
15,NA,TRBV7-8,TRBJ2-4,NA,TGTGTCGGCAGCCCAGGCTCTGGCGGAAAAAACATTCAGTACTTC,CVGSPGSGGKNIQYF
13,few,TRBV18,TRBJ2-5,TRBD1,TGTGCCAGCTCCTGGACAGGCCAAGGGACCCAGTACTTC,CASSWTGQGTQYF
16,NA,TRBV29-1,TRBJ1-2,TRBD1,TGCAGCGGTTACAGGACAGGGCCCTTGCCCAACTATGGCTACACCTTC,CSGYRTGPLPNYGYTF
15,NA,TRBV5-6,TRBJ2-7,NA,TGTGCCAGCAGCGGGGATAGGGGGGTCGGGAACGAGCAGTACTTC,CASSGDRGVGNEQYF
17,NA,TRBV3-1,TRBJ1-5,NA,TGTGCCAGCAGCCAAGAACAGGGTAGGCTGAGCAATCAGCCCCAGCATTTT,CASSQEQGRLSNQPQHF
14,NA,TRBV12-3/TRBV12-4,TRBJ1-1,NA,TGTGCCAGCACTGCAGGGGCGGTGAACACTGAAGCTTTCTTT,CASTAGAVNTEAFF
12,many,TRBV12-3/TRBV12-4,TRBJ1-4,NA,TGTGCCAGCCAGGGCCTTAATGAAAAACTGTTTTTT,CASQGLNEKLFF
15,NA,TRBV7-2,TRBJ2-1,TRBD2,TGTGCCAGCAGCTCGGGACTAGCGGAACCCCTTGAGCAGTTCTTC,CASSSGLAEPLEQFF